This TCR beta chain was observed in a study of radiation and T cells in renal cell carcinoma (dated by TCRdb to about 2020). Broadly, across the study: Samples were obtained from a clinical trial, in which 15 Gy stereotactic body radiation therapy was delivered to primary renal cell carcinomas and nephrectomy was performed 4 weeks later. A total of fewer than 55 samples underwent TCR beta sequencing, made up of some 26 tumors and roughly 27 peripheral blood samples. In the approximately 53 samples combined, some 4,000,000 unique CDR3 nucleotide sequences were found, encoding about 2.7 million unique CDR3 amino acid sequences.

Overall study results and their limits: An increase in top tumor clonotypes in blood was observed from baseline to 2 weeks post-radiation, followed by contraction by 4 weeks, which was taken to suggest transient expansion of tumor-resident clones. Tracking of blood repertoire dynamics stopped at approximately 4 weeks after treatment, with no follow-up past that point. Because the trial had a single-armed design, the trial could not examine how radiation dose or scheduling affected the TCR repertoire. No pretreatment tumor biopsies were available, so the baseline intratumoral presence of clonotypes could not be determined.

In light of the paper, this sample's time point label describes: blood 2 weeks post-SBRT. In the paper's terms, the treatment or condition label means: 15 Gy SBRT to primary tumor, nephrectomy 4 weeks later. To follow tumor-enriched clonotypes, serial peripheral blood was collected from radiation-treated patients at baseline and at 2 weeks and 4 weeks after SBRT. Every patient had renal cell carcinoma of clear cell pathology. Genomic DNA for TCR sequencing was prepared using the QIAamp DNA Blood Mini Kit (Qiagen). Only samples passing all quality control checks were included in the analyses. TCR beta libraries were generated from genomic DNA with the immunoSEQ kit, following the manufacturer's recommendations. Library preparation used a first multiplex PCR with proprietary primers, then a second PCR adding unique barcodes, with bead cleanups after each round. Each sample batch included a kit-provided positive control reaction and a negative control reaction. The final libraries were assessed on an Agilent 4200 TapeStation D1000 ScreenTape, pooled by volume, and quantified by qPCR. Sequencing was performed on an Illumina NextSeq500 using a MidOutput 150-cycle cartridge, with 156 Read1 cycles, 15 Index1 cycles, and the kit custom primers. The pooled library was loaded at around 1 pM, and roughly 20% PhiX control was spiked in. Per the authors' processing: The vendor-processed data were analyzed in R, and a clonotype was defined as all T cells that share the same CDR3 nucleotide sequence. For clone abundance analyses, frequencies were normalized to the 10,000 most abundant clones per sample. Public T cell clones, averaging fewer than five per sample, were removed before analysis. Tumor-enriched clonotypes and baseline blood-enriched clonotypes were defined as those with an abundance difference of at least 32-fold between compartments. Clonotypes expanded or contracted between blood time points were identified with a beta-binomial differential abundance model. Similarity between tumor and blood repertoires was quantified using the Baroni-Urbani and Buser coefficient, and groups were compared with two-tailed Wilcoxon tests in R. Held by TCRdb, this immuneACCESS table contains in-frame sequences only and omits some clones. Under half of the omission traces to an unresolved V gene where checked; the cause of the rest is unknown. That table gives V, J and clone size, and the DNA gave D and trimming. Recorded for this sample are tens of thousands of clones; 75% to 85% of them occurred a single time. The ten largest clones take up about 30% of the sample.

V is pared back by 8 bases and J by 3 bases, with 17 bases lying between the germline termini. From a lookup of the germline V gene, CDR1 and CDR2 are WSHSY and SAAADI. Including the terminal cysteine and phenylalanine, the CDR3 comprises 14 residues. The only DNA kept is the CDR3, 42 bases in frame from the first base. Concerning this clone: The target of this receptor is not known. No much larger clone is present one base from it, and per-base qualities are unavailable.

The receptor comes from a woman in her seventies with renal cell carcinoma. The sequence links TRBV10-2 to TRBJ2-7, with no D gene named confidently. The sample in question was blood, obtained from a patient whose treatment included radiotherapy and nephrectomy. For the CDR3, the sequence is CASCVGWPSYEQYF. The DNA is TGCGCCAGCTGTGTGGGGTGGCCGAGCTACGAGCAGTACTTC.